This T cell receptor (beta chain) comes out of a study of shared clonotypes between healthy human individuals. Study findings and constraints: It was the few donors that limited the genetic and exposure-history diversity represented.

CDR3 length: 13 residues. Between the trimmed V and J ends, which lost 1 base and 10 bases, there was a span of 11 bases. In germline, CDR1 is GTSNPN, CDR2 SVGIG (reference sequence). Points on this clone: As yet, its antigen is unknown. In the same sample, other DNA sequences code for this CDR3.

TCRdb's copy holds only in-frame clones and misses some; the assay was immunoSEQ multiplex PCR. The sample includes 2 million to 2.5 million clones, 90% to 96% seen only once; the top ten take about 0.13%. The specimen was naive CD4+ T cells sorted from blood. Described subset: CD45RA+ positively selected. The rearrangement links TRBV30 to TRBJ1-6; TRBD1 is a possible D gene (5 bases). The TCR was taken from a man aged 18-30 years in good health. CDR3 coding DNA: TGTGCCTGGAGTGCGGGCCAGGGCTCACCCCTCCACTTT. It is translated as CAWSAGQGSPLHF.